This T cell receptor (beta chain) derives from a study of neoadjuvant anti-PD-1 for oral cavity cancer. The time point here: after neoadjuvant nivolumab, at surgical resection. Blood libraries mostly used roughly 500 ng genomic DNA, six replicates each. Only in-frame clones appear in the TCRdb table, and some are missing; sequencing was by immunoSEQ multiplex PCR. The sample lists roughly 68,000 clones; approximately 87% were seen once. The receptor was derived from a person aged 35 to 85 with oral cavity squamous cell carcinoma. Sample: PBMCs, taken after nivolumab (anti-PD-1) treatment.

The CDR3 bases are TGTGCCAGCAGTGAGTCCGGGACAGGAGGTACCTACGAGCAGTACTTC. As protein: CASSESGTGGTYEQYF. The chain is built from TRBV6-1 and TRBJ2-7; the match to TRBD1 covers 8 bases. The CDR3 covers 16 residues. V trimming: 3 bases; J trimming: 2 bases; junction bases outside the gene matches: 9. Germline lookup yields CDR1 MNHNS and CDR2 SASEGT.